The clone carrying this T cell receptor beta chain has only one observation. Antigen unknown. The CDR3 sequence is 14 residues long. The germline V gene encodes CDR1 MNHNS and CDR2 SASEGT. The V end lost 7 bases, the J end lost 3 bases, and 12 bases lay between the germline ends. These data are taken from a study of neoadjuvant anti-PD-1 for oral cavity cancer. Some clones are missing from TCRdb's copy, which holds only in-frame ones; the method was immunoSEQ multiplex PCR. The data show 9,500 to 15,000 clones, with approximately 63% seen just once and about 6.8% held by the top ten. Findings and caveats of the study: Expansion of preexisting intratumoral clones was suggested to aid response.

Source: tumor tissue, taken before nivolumab (anti-PD-1) treatment. V and J are TRBV6-1 and TRBJ1-4, with D maybe TRBD1 (5 bases). This sequence was found in a person between 40 and 80 years old with oral cavity squamous cell carcinoma. The donor label of this sample is uncertain. CDR3 region: CASKESTANEKLFF. CDR3 DNA: TGTGCCAGCAAGGAGTCGACAGCTAATGAAAAACTGTTTTTT.